Given below is one T cell receptor (beta chain) in context. This sample stems from a study of OX40 agonist ivuxolimab in advanced cancers. Per germline, CDR1 SGHTA and CDR2 FQGTGA. Trimming cost V 5 bases and J 5 bases, with 12 bases left between them. The CDR3 contains 13 residues. TCRdb keeps only in-frame clones here, not all; method: immunoSEQ multiplex PCR. This sample has about 58,000 clones, with more than 80% found just once. Specimen: CD4+ or CD8+ T cells sorted from blood, collected in a trial of the OX40 agonist ivuxolimab. The chain is built from TRBV7-3 and TRBJ2-5; tentative D call: TRBD2 (7 bases). The receptor comes from an adult with an advanced solid tumor such as melanoma, head and neck, liver or kidney cancer. CDR3 DNA sequence: TGTGCCAGCAGCCCAGGGAGGGGGGAGACCCAGTACTTC. Translation gives CASSPGRGETQYF.